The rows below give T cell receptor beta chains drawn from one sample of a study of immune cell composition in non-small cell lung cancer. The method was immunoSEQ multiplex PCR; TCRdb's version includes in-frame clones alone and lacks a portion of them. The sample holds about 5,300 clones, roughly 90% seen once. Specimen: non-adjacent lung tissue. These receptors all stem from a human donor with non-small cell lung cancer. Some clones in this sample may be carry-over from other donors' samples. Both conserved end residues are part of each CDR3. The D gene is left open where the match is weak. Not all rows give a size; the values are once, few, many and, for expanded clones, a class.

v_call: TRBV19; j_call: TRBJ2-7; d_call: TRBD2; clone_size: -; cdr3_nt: TGTGCCAGTAGTATGGCTAGCGGGAGGGGATACGAGCAGTACTTC; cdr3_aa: CASSMASGRGYEQYF
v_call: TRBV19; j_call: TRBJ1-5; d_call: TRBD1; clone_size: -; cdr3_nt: TGTGCCAGTAGTATCAGGGGGGGCAATCAGCCCCAGCATTTT; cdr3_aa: CASSIRGGNQPQHF
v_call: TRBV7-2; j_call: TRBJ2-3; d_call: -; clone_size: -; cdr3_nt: TGTGCCAGCAGCTTATTCCTCGCAGATACGCAGTATTTT; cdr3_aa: CASSLFLADTQYF
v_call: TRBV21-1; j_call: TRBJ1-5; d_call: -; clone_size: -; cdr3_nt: TGTGCCAGCAGCAGGCAGGGGCTTTGCCAGCCCCAGCATTTT; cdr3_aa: CASSRQGLCQPQHF
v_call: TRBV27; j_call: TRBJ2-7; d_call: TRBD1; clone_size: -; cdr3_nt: TGTGCCAGCTGGGGACAGGAGAGCTCCTACGAGCAGTACTTC; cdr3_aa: CASWGQESSYEQYF
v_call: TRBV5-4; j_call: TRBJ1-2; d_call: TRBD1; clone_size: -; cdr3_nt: TGTGCCAGCAGCTTGAAGGGGGCGCGGGGCTACACCTTC; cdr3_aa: CASSLKGARGYTF
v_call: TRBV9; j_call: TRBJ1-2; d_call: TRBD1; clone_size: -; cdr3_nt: TGTGCCAGCAGCACTCTGACAGGGGGCTATGGCTACACCTTC; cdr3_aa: CASSTLTGGYGYTF
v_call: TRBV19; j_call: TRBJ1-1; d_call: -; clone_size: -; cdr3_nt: TGTGCCAGTAGTATAGGAGGAGGGGTGGGGACTGAAGCTTTCTTT; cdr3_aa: CASSIGGGVGTEAFF
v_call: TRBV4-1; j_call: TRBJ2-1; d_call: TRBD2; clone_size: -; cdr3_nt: TGCGCCAGCAGCCTGTCGACTAGCGGGGCTAATGAGCAGTTCTTC; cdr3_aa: CASSLSTSGANEQFF
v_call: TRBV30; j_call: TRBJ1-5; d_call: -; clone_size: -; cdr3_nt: TGTGCCTGGAGTGTGGGAGTGGGGATCAATCAGCCCCAGCATTTT; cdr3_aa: CAWSVGVGINQPQHF
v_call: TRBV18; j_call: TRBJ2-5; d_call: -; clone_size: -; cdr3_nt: TGTGCCAGCTCACAGGGGTACCAAGAGACCCAGTACTTC; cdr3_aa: CASSQGYQETQYF
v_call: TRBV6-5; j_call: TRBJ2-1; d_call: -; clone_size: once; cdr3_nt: TGTGCCAGCAGTTCCCTGCCGAGCTCCTACAATGAGCAGTTCTTC; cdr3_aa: CASSSLPSSYNEQFF